This T cell receptor beta chain was retrieved from a study of blood T cell repertoires in COVID-19. Study-level information: Some COVID-19 samples were acute and others convalescent; all came from the United States, Italy and Spain. Sample material is recorded as cDNA or gDNA derived from T cells, B-cell-depleted T cells, or PBMCs.

Germline lookup yields CDR1 MNHEY and CDR2 SVGAGI. With V trimmed by 9 bases and J by 2 bases, 7 bases remained unmatched. This CDR3 is built from 14 residues. Authors' processing steps: Amplification from reference gene primers served as the basis for estimated nucleated cell counts. The method was immunoSEQ multiplex PCR; TCRdb's version includes in-frame clones alone and lacks a portion of them. D and trimming come from the DNA, and the V and J calls and clone size come from that table. The sample has around 250,000 clones, approximately 86% seen once. The receptor's source is a woman in her seventies with active or convalescent COVID-19. The material sequenced was peripheral blood. V and J are TRBV6-5 and TRBJ1-3, with 7 bases lining up with TRBD1. CDR3 sequence reads: CASQQGSAGNTIYF. As DNA, the CDR3 is TGTGCCAGTCAACAGGGGAGCGCTGGAAACACCATATATTTT.